Listed here are 8 T cell receptor beta chains from one sample, sequenced in a study of tumor-infiltrating lymphocytes in primary liver carcinoma. Germline DNA was also extracted, while the blood RNA originated from unsorted whole blood. Researchers generated TCR beta cDNA from about 450 ng of total RNA, relying on a constant-region primer. Libraries for TCR beta were built through three nested multiplex PCR rounds, which together made up a slightly modified ARM-PCR procedure. It was with TRBV1-TRBV30 forward primers and a C-beta reverse primer that the first two PCR rounds were run, at about 10 cycles each. TCRdb re-derived calls from the multiplex PCR reads in MiXCR, one entry per CDR3 protein. In the table there are 310,000 or so distinct CDR3 sequences, around three fifths of which are singletons. The sequenced material came from peripheral blood. Receptor source: a woman younger than 45 with primary liver carcinoma and hepatitis B virus infection.

In regard to this clonotype: Just one base apart from a much larger clone, this may be a read error. The conserved phenylalanine or tryptophan normally closing the CDR3 is absent here, so this likely arose from a read error. This sequence joins TRBV6-6 and TRBJ2-1; D perhaps matches TRBD2 (5 bases). Trimming removed 7 bases from V and 6 bases from J, with 16 bases in between. This CDR3 has 14 residues. Germline V gene lookup returns CDR1 MNHNY and CDR2 SVGAGI (reference sequence). The CDR3 protein is CASTRPGSGNEQFL. In DNA, the CDR3 is TGTGCCAGCACCAGACCGGGGTCCGGCAATGAGCAGTTCCTC.

The V and J genes are TRBV4-3 and TRBJ2-7; 10 bases align to TRBD1. With 1 base clipped from V and 0 bases from J, the junction kept 9 bases outside the gene matches. Germline CDR1 is LGHNA and CDR2 is YSLEER. This CDR3 contains 18 residues. Written as DNA, the CDR3 is TGCGCCAGCAGCCAAGTAATGGGACAGGGGTCCGGCTCCTACGAGCAGTACTTC. Its protein is CASSQVMGQGSGSYEQYF.

Only a few counts were recorded for this clonotype. This rearrangement joins TRBV9 to TRBJ1-2; D not certain. The V gene lost 5 bases and the J gene lost 2 bases, with 10 bases spanning the gap. CDR1 is SGDLS, CDR2 YYNGEE, per germline. The CDR3 is made up of 13 amino acids. The CDR3 DNA is TGTGCCAGCAGATTCGACGGAAACTATGGCTACACCTTC. This translates into CASRFDGNYGYTF. Using reference TRBV9 and TRBJ1-2 for the parts outside the CDR3, the full variable domain is DSGVTQTPKHLITATGQRVTLRCSPRSGDLSVYWYQQSLDQGLQFLIQYYNGEERAKGNILERFSAQQFPDLHSELNLSSLELGDSALYFCASRFDGNYGYTFGSGTRLTVV.

The rearrangement uses TRBV5-8 and TRBJ1-1; D is uncertain. CDR3 length: 13 amino acids. Trimming removed 2 bases at V and 3 bases at J, with 8 bases between. Germline CDR1 SGHTS, CDR2 YDEGEE. DNA for the CDR3: TGTGCCAGCAGCTTTGGGAGGGACACTGAAGCTTTCTTT. It translates to CASSFGRDTEAFF.

The chain is built from TRBV7-9 and TRBJ2-2; D could derive from TRBD1 or TRBD2 (5 bases each). CDR1 and CDR2 (germline): SEHNR, FQNEAQ (reference sequence). Trimming stripped 11 bases from V and 4 bases from J, with 20 bases between. The CDR3 consists of 15 residues. In DNA form, the CDR3 reads TGTGCCCGATACGAGGGGCAGGGTACCACCGGGGAGCTGTTTTTT. This codes for CARYEGQGTTGELFF.

The gene calls are TRBV6-1 and TRBJ2-3; TRBD2 aligns across 11 bases. From germline, CDR1 is MNHNS and CDR2 SASEGT. This CDR3 is 14 amino acids long. In nucleotides, the CDR3 is TGTGTCACCGTGCGACTAGCGGGATTTGATACGCAGTATTTT. It codes for CVTVRLAGFDTQYF.

This clonotype was detected once. A much bigger clone sits one base away, suggesting this may be a read error. This chain links TRBV12-3 or TRBV12-4 with TRBJ2-1; the match to TRBD2 covers 8 bases. The ends lost 5 bases at V and 5 bases at J; junction bases unmatched: 8. The CDR3 is made up of 15 amino acids. DNA of the CDR3: TGTGCCAGCAGTGCTAACGGGAGGGCTCACAATGAGCAGTTCTTC. It specifies CASSANGRAHNEQFF.

The chain is built from TRBV6-6 and TRBJ2-7; D unclear. CDR3 length equals 12 residues. V lost 6 bases and J 6 bases, leaving 12 bases between the germline ends. Germline loops: CDR1 MNHNY, CDR2 SVGAGI (reference sequence). The chain's CDR3 is CASSLGFIEQYF. In DNA form, the CDR3 reads TGTGCCAGCAGCCTAGGGTTCATCGAGCAGTACTTC.